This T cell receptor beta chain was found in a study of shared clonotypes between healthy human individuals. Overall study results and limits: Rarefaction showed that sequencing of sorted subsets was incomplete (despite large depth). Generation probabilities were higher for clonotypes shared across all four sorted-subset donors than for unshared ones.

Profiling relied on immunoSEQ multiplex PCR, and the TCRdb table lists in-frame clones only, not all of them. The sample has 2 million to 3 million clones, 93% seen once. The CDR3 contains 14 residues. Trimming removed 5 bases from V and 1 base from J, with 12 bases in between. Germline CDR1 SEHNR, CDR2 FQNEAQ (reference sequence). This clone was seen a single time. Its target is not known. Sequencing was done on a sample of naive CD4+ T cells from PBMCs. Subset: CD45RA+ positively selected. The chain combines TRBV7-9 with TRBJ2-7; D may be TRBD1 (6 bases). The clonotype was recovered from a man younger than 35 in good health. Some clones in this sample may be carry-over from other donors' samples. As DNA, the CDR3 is TGTGCCAGCAGCCCCCGACAGGAGTCCTACGAGCAGTACTTC. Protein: CASSPRQESYEQYF.